Each of the 4 T cell receptor beta chains below was sequenced from the same sample in a study of cytomegalovirus exposure and HLA in healthy donors. PCR primers comprised 60 Vbeta and 13 Jbeta primers. Measured with immunoSEQ multiplex PCR; TCRdb has only the in-frame clones, and not every one. There are around 190,000 clones in the sample; roughly 86% occur only once, and around 3.7% lies in the top ten. What was sequenced was PBMCs. These receptors came from a man aged 35 to 55 in good health and CMV-seropositive.

The CDR3 protein is CASSSPRTSYEQYF. CDR3 bases: TGTGCCAGTAGTTCTCCCCGGACATCCTACGAGCAGTACTTC. The chain has TRBV19 and TRBJ2-7, with D possibly being TRBD1 (5 bases). V dropped 5 bases and J dropped 1 base, with 12 bases sitting between them. CDR1 is LNHDA and CDR2 is SQIVND in the germline V gene (reference sequence). There are 14 residues in the CDR3.

The chain couples TRBV7-3 to TRBJ2-7; 9 bases fit TRBD1. The ends lost 4 bases at V and 4 bases at J; junction bases unmatched: 2. CDR3 length equals 13 residues. Germline V gene lookup returns CDR1 SGHTA and CDR2 FQGTGA. The CDR3, as DNA: TGTGCCAGCAGCTGGGGACAGGGATACGAGCAGTACTTC. Its translation is CASSWGQGYEQYF.

The rearrangement joins TRBV27 to TRBJ1-2; a weak D match, TRBD1 (6 bases). Germline CDR1 MNHEY, CDR2 SMNVEV (reference sequence). The V end lost 11 bases, the J end lost 4 bases, and 14 bases lay between the germline ends. CDR3 length equals 12 residues. CDR3 sequence: CAGHRARYGYTF. The DNA for the CDR3 is TGTGCCGGTCACAGGGCGCGCTATGGCTACACCTTC.

This rearrangement joins TRBV6-6 to TRBJ1-4; 7 nucleotides agree with TRBD1. The CDR3 extends over 15 amino acids. Trimming at V came to 0 bases and at J to 4 bases, leaving 2 bases not matched to a gene. Germline V CDR1 and CDR2: MNHNY, SVGAGI (reference sequence). The CDR3 DNA reads TGTGCCAGCAGTTACTCGACAGGGCTTAATGAAAAACTGTTTTTT. Translated: CASSYSTGLNEKLFF.